This TCR beta chain was sequenced during a study of blood T cell repertoires in COVID-19. Across the whole study: Nucleic acid was either cDNA or gDNA, and it came from T cells, B-cell-depleted T cells, or PBMCs.

In the original processing: Reference gene primer amplification gave nucleated cell count estimates. TCRdb keeps only in-frame clones here, not all; method: immunoSEQ multiplex PCR. V and J calls plus clone size are reproduced from that table; the DNA served to infer D and trimming. The sample holds fewer than 200,000 clones, 85% seen once. Material for sequencing was peripheral blood. The sequence was obtained from a human donor with acute or convalescent COVID-19. The donor label of this sample is uncertain.

The CDR3 region is CASSQLSRGTNSGNTIYF. The DNA of the CDR3 is TGCGCCAGCAGCCAGCTCTCTAGGGGGACCAACTCTGGAAACACCATATATTTT. This chain connects TRBV4-3 to TRBJ1-3; possible D gene TRBD1, 6 bases. CDR1 LGHNA and CDR2 YSLEER come from the germline V gene. The V gene lost 3 bases and the J gene lost 0 bases, with 18 bases spanning the gap. This CDR3 has 18 amino acids.